This T cell receptor (beta chain) was retrieved from a study of tissue T cells after allogeneic stem cell transplantation. The method was immunoSEQ multiplex PCR; TCRdb's version includes in-frame clones alone and lacks a portion of them. Of almost 9,500 clones listed, about half are singletons. Time point meaning: mouse harvest day 7 after allogeneic transplant. Each mouse received 10^7 T-cell-depleted marrow cells plus 10^6 splenic CD5+ T cells by tail vein. Findings of the study overall: Limitations included a small, clinically heterogeneous cohort and limited sampling depth.

This clone was counted between two and nine times. The antigen remains undetermined. Gene names and germline refer to mouse. The read gets to within 1 residue of the CDR3 end, and the germline J gene fills in the rest. CDR3 size: 14 residues. CDR1 KGHTA and CDR2 FQNQQP come from the germline V gene. The clonotype originates from a female BALB/c mouse given C57BL/6 T cells with graft-versus-host disease after an allogeneic hematopoietic cell transplant. The chain employs TRBV23 and TRBJ2-3; no check of the table's D call, TRBD1, against the DNA was made. Sequencing input: gut tissue. The CDR3 loop reads CSSSQRGGAETLYF. The part of the CDR3 DNA that was read is TGCTCCAGCAGTCAAAGGGGAGGGGCAGAAACGCTGTAT.